A single sample is the source of the 21 T cell receptor beta chains below, sequenced in a study of blood T cell repertoires in COVID-19. TCRdb keeps only in-frame clones here, not all; method: immunoSEQ multiplex PCR. The sample carries hundreds of thousands of clones, roughly nine tenths recorded once. Sequencing was performed on peripheral blood. All receptors come from a man aged 35-49 years with acute or convalescent COVID-19.

The chain recombines TRBV9 with TRBJ2-1; tentatively, D is TRBD2 (6 bases). V lost 3 bases and J lost 3, with 16 bases in between. The CDR3 is 16 amino acids. CDR1 is SGDLS, CDR2 YYNGEE, per germline. CDR3 sequence: CASSADGSVIYNEQFF. The CDR3 DNA reads as TGTGCCAGCAGCGCCGACGGGAGCGTAATCTACAATGAGCAGTTCTTC.

The V and J genes are TRBV5-1 and TRBJ2-7; D ambiguous. The CDR3 has 13 residues. The V and J ends lost 4 bases and 0 bases respectively, with 8 bases between them. Germline values: CDR1 SGHRS, CDR2 YFSETQ. As DNA, the CDR3 is TGCGCCAGCAGCCCTACCTCCTCCTACGAGCAGTACTTC. This encodes CASSPTSSYEQYF.

A single count supports this clone. V usage is TRBV6-1 and J usage is TRBJ1-5; possible D gene TRBD1, 5 bases. CDR1 and CDR2 (germline): MNHNS, SASEGT. Between the trimmed V and J ends, which lost 2 bases and 1 base, there was a span of 12 bases. CDR3 length equals 16 residues. The CDR3: CASSERGMTSNQPQHF. The CDR3, as DNA: TGTGCCAGCAGTGAACGGGGGATGACCAGCAATCAGCCCCAGCATTTT.

The rearrangement uses TRBV5-1 and TRBJ2-1, with D possibly TRBD1 on 6 matching bases. V lost 0 bases to trimming and J lost 10 bases, with 17 bases between them. Germline V gene sequence: CDR1 SGHRS, CDR2 YFSETQ. The CDR3 covers 15 residues. CDR3: CASSLVVVQQGEQFF. In DNA, the CDR3 is TGCGCCAGCAGCTTGGTAGTGGTGCAACAGGGCGAGCAGTTCTTC.

The V call is TRBV4-3, the J call TRBJ2-3; D gene uncertain. Trimming took 0 bases from V and 4 from J, leaving 11 bases between them. CDR1 is LGHNA and CDR2 is YSLEER in the germline V gene. This CDR3 comprises 15 residues. The CDR3 loop is CASSQEKQVADTQYF. DNA for the CDR3: TGCGCCAGCAGCCAAGAGAAGCAGGTAGCAGATACGCAGTATTTT.

Of note for this clone: One end of the junction varies from germline; a read error may be responsible. The chain recombines TRBV7-7 with TRBJ2-2; a weak D match, TRBD1 (6 bases). CDR3 length: 15 residues. Germline V lookup: CDR1 SSHAT, CDR2 FNYEAQ (reference sequence). The CDR3 nucleotides read TGTGCTAGCAGCTTGGGGACATCGAACACCGGGGAGCTGTTTTTT. It encodes CASSLGTSNTGELFF. The complete variable domain, with remaining parts taken from reference TRBV7-7 and TRBJ2-2, reads GAGVSQSPRYKVTKRGQDVTLRCDPISSHATLYWYQQALGQGPEFLTYFNYEAQPDKSGLPSDRFSAERPEGSISTLTIQRTEQRDSAMYRCASSLGTSNTGELFFGEGSRLTVL.

The V and J genes are TRBV28 and TRBJ1-2; D gene ambiguous. This CDR3 region has 12 residues. Deletions cut 7 bases from V and 10 bases from J, with 16 bases between. Germline values: CDR1 MDHEN, CDR2 SYDVKM. The CDR3 region is CASNAGSVSYTF. CDR3 sequence (DNA): TGTGCCAGCAACGCCGGGTCGGTTTCCTACACCTTC.

The V call is TRBV12-3 or TRBV12-4, the J call TRBJ2-1; D gene unclear. V was shortened by 2 bases and J by 7 bases, with 9 bases between the two germline ends. The CDR3 has 13 amino acids. The CDR3 nucleotides read TGTGCCAGCAGTTTAATCCCCCAGAATGAGCAGTTCTTC. It yields the protein CASSLIPQNEQFF.

The table lists this clone with a count of one. V gene TRBV7-2 combines with J gene TRBJ2-7; the match to TRBD1 covers 8 bases. Germline CDR1 reads SGHTA; CDR2 reads FQGNSA. V lost 3 bases and J lost 3; bases outside the gene matches: 4. The CDR3 loop spans 14 amino acids. CDR3 protein: CASSFRDRYYEQYF. CDR3 DNA sequence: TGTGCCAGCAGCTTCCGGGACAGGTACTACGAGCAGTACTTC.

V is TRBV6-2 or TRBV6-3 and J is TRBJ1-2; 8 bases are a match to TRBD1. With 6 bases clipped from V and 7 bases from J, the junction kept 10 bases outside the gene matches. The CDR3 consists of 14 residues. Per the germline V gene, CDR1 is MNHEY and CDR2 is SVGEGT. The CDR3, as DNA: TGTGCCAGCAGCGTACAGGGGGGAACCTCTGGCTACACCTTC. Its translation is CASSVQGGTSGYTF.

As concerns this clone: The junction differs from germline at one of its ends, possibly a read error. The chain joins TRBV19 to TRBJ2-7; tentative D call: TRBD2 (5 bases). Germline lookup yields CDR1 LNHDA and CDR2 SQIVND (reference sequence). CDR3 length: 14 residues. The CDR3 loop reads CASSIDRGTPVRNF. The DNA of the CDR3 is TGTGCCAGTAGTATAGATCGGGGTACACCCGTCAGGAACTTC.

In nucleotides, the CDR3 is TGCGCCAGCAGCTTGGGACTAGCGGGGGCCGCCTACGAGCAGTACTTC. Residues: CASSLGLAGAAYEQYF. The rearrangement uses TRBV5-1 and TRBJ2-7, with TRBD2 matching over 12 bases. Germline CDR1 reads SGHRS; CDR2 reads YFSETQ. V gave up 0 bases and J gave up 2 bases; unmatched junction bases: 3. The CDR3 length is 16 residues.

The chain couples TRBV5-6 to TRBJ1-6, with 7 positions matching TRBD1. Germline CDR1 is SGHDT and CDR2 is YYEEEE. The V gene end was trimmed by 2 bases and the J gene end by 6 bases; junction bases not matched to a gene: 2. This CDR3 region has 14 residues. Here the CDR3 DNA reads TGTGCCAGCAGCTTAGGACAGGCTAATTCACCCCTCCACTTT. Translated, it gives CASSLGQANSPLHF.

This clone has a single count. The chain carries TRBV19 and TRBJ2-7; perhaps TRBD2 as D (5 bases). Trimming shortened V by 3 bases and J by 6 bases, and 12 bases separated the two germline ends. The CDR3 runs 13 residues. From germline, CDR1 is LNHDA and CDR2 SQIVND (reference sequence). CDR3 nucleotide sequence: TGTGCCAGTAGTATCGGTAGCGTAGGCGAGCAGTACTTC. This translates into CASSIGSVGEQYF.

The chain carries TRBV6-6 and TRBJ1-5; D might be TRBD1 (5 bases). Per the germline V gene, CDR1 is MNHNY and CDR2 is SVGAGI (reference sequence). CDR3 length: 15 residues. Trimming removed 7 bases at V and 4 bases at J, with 17 bases between. This chain's CDR3 is CASTPGGAGNQPQHF. DNA of the CDR3: TGTGCCAGCACCCCGGGAGGGGCGGGTAATCAGCCCCAGCATTTT.

The rearrangement joins TRBV12-3 or TRBV12-4 to TRBJ1-5; 8 bases map to TRBD1. Unmatched junction bases numbered 3, after V lost 6 bases and J lost 5 bases. This CDR3 has 13 residues. CDR3 bases: TGTGCCAGCAGCGGACAGGGTCATCAGCCCCAGCATTTT. Translated, it gives CASSGQGHQPQHF.

This chain joins TRBV7-2 and TRBJ2-7; maybe TRBD1 (5 bases). Germline lookup yields CDR1 SGHTA and CDR2 FQGNSA. The length of the CDR3 is 15 residues. V was shortened by 1 base and J by 3 bases, with 13 bases between the two germline ends. The CDR3 region has the DNA TGTGCCAGCAGCTTAGGTGGGGCAAACGGCTACGAGCAGTACTTC. Its translation: CASSLGGANGYEQYF. Based on the CDR3 plus reference TRBV7-2 and TRBJ2-7, the full variable domain is GAGVSQSPSNKVTEKGKDVELRCDPISGHTALYWYRQSLGQGLEFLIYFQGNSAPDKSGLPSDRFSAERTGGSVSTLTIQRTQQEDSAVYLCASSLGGANGYEQYFGPGTRLTVT.

The V and J genes are TRBV24-1 and TRBJ2-3, with D possibly being TRBD2 (6 bases). Germline V lookup: CDR1 KGHDR, CDR2 SFDVKD. This CDR3 contains 17 residues. V was pared by 4 bases and J by 2 bases, with 18 bases between. DNA of the CDR3: TGTGCCACCAGTGAGTCCCTAGCGTCTGCATACACAGATACGCAGTATTTT. Translation gives CATSESLASAYTDTQYF.

This clone was seen once. V usage is TRBV7-9 and J usage is TRBJ1-2, with 10 nucleotides matching TRBD1. CDR3 length equals 13 residues. CDR1 SEHNR and CDR2 FQNEAQ come from the germline V gene (reference sequence). V lost 5 bases to trimming and J lost 3 bases; unmatched junction nucleotides: 0. The CDR3 sequence is CASSGTGDYGYTF. As DNA, the CDR3 is TGTGCCAGCAGCGGGACAGGGGACTATGGCTACACCTTC.

The rearrangement joins TRBV19 to TRBJ1-5; D unresolved. V lost 3 bases, J lost 1 base, and 16 bases lay in between. CDR3 size: 17 residues. Germline lookup yields CDR1 LNHDA and CDR2 SQIVND (reference sequence). This CDR3 reads CASSILGGGLSNQPQHF. The CDR3 nucleotides are TGTGCCAGTAGTATTCTTGGCGGAGGATTAAGCAATCAGCCCCAGCATTTT.

This clone was detected ten times or more. The chain couples TRBV29-1 to TRBJ1-2; 7 positions match TRBD1. This CDR3 is built from 14 residues. The germline gives CDR1 SQVTM, CDR2 ANQGSEA. Trimming cost V 1 base and J 3 bases; bases outside gene matches: 5. The CDR3, as DNA: TGCAGCGTTGAAGGACAGGGAACGGACTATGGCTACACCTTC. Protein product: CSVEGQGTDYGYTF.